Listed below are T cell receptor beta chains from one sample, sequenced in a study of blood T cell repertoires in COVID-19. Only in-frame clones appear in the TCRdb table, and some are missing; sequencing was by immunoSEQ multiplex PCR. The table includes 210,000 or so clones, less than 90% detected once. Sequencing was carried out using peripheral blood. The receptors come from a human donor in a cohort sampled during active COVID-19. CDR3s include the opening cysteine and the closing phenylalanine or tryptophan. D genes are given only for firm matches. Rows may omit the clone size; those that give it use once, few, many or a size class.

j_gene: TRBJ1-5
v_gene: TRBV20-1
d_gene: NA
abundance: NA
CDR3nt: TGCAGTGCTAGTGGGGGGACTTACTATAGCAATCAGCCCCAGCATTTT
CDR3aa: CSASGGTYYSNQPQHF

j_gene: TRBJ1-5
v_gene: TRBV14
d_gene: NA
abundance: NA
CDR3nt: TGTGCCAGCAGCCCGACAGGTGCCGTTAATCAGCCCCAGCATTTT
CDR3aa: CASSPTGAVNQPQHF

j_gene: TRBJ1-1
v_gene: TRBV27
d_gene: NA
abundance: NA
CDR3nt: TGTGCCAGCAGTTTTCTCGCGACAGGGAACACTGAAGCTTTCTTT
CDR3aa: CASSFLATGNTEAFF

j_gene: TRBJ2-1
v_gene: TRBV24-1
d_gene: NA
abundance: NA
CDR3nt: TGTGCCACCAGTGATTTTTCCGGGTTGGAGCAGTTCTTC
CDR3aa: CATSDFSGLEQFF

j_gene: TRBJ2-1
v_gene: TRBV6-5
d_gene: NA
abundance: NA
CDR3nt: TGTGCCAGCAGAGAGGGGGGGTTTACCCACAATGAGCAGTTCTTC
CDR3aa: CASREGGFTHNEQFF

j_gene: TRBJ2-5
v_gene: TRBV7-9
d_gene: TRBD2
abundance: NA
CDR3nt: TGTGCCAAAAAACCTGCTTGGCTAGCGGGAGCCTTTCCCCAAGAGACCCAGTACTTC
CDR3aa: CAKKPAWLAGAFPQETQYF

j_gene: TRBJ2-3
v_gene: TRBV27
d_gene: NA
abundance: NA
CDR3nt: TGTGCCAGCAGTTTCCGTTTATCTGATACGCAGTATTTT
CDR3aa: CASSFRLSDTQYF

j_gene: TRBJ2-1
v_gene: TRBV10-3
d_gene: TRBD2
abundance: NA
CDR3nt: TGTGCCATCAGGGGATCGGGAGGGGCGGGCAATGAGCAGTTCTTC
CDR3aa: CAIRGSGGAGNEQFF

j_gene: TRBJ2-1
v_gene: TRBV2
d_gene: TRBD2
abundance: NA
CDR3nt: TGTGCCAGCAGTGAGGGCGGGAGGGGAAATGAGCAGTTCTTC
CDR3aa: CASSEGGRGNEQFF

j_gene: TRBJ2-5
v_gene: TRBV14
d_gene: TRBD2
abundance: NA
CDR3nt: TGTGCCAGCAGCCGCTTTCTAGCGGCCCAAGAGACCCAGTACTTC
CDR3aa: CASSRFLAAQETQYF

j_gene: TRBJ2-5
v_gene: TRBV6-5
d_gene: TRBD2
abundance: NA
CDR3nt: TGTGCCGGAACTAGCGGGGGGTACCAAGAGACCCAGTACTTC
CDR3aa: CAGTSGGYQETQYF

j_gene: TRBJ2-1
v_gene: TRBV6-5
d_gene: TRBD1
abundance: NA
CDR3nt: TGTGCCAGCAGAGCGACAGGGGGCAGGGGTGAGCAGTTCTTC
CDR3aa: CASRATGGRGEQFF

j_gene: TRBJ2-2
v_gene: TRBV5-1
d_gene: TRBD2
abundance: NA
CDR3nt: TGCGCCAGCAGCGAGCAGACTAGCGGGGCCCTCACCGGGGAGCTGTTTTTT
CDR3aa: CASSEQTSGALTGELFF

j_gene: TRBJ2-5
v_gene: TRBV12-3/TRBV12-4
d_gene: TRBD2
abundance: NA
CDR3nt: TGTGCCAGCAGTCTATGGACTAGATTCGACTTC
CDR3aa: CASSLWTRFDF

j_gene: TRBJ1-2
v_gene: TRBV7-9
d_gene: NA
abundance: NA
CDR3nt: TGTGCCAGCAGCTTACGGGACTATGGCTACACCTTC
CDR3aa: CASSLRDYGYTF

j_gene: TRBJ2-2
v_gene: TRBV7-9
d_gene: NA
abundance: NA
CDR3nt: TGTGCCAGCAACCGGGACATGAACACCGGGGAGCTGTTTTTT
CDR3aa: CASNRDMNTGELFF

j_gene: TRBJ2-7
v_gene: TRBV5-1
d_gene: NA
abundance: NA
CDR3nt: TGCGCCAGCAGCTTGGACACCTACGAGCAGTACTTC
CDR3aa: CASSLDTYEQYF

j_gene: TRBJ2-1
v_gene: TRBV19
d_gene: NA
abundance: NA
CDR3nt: TGTGCCAGTACTAGACAGGTTAGCTCCTACAATGAGCAGTTCTTC
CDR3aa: CASTRQVSSYNEQFF

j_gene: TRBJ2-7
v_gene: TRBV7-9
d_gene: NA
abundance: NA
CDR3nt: TGTGCCAGCAGCTTAGCAGGGTGGAGGGGGCGACCCTACGAGCAGTACTTC
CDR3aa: CASSLAGWRGRPYEQYF

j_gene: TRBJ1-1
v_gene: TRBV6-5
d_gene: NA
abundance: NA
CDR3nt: TGTGCCACCCGGGGGACGGGAACGAACACTGAAGCTTTCTTT
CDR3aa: CATRGTGTNTEAFF

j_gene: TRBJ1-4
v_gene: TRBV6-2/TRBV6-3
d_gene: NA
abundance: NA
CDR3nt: TGTGCCAGCAGTTATTCCGAGACAACTAATGAAAAACTGTTTTTT
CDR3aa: CASSYSETTNEKLFF

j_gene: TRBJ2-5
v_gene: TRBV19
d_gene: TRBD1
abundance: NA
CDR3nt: TGTGCCAGTGCAAGGACAGGGTCAGGGGAGACCCAGTACTTC
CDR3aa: CASARTGSGETQYF

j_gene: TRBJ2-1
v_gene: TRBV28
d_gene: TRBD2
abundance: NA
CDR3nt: TGTGCCAGCACCGGACTAGCGGGGGGTAATGAGCAGTTCTTC
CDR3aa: CASTGLAGGNEQFF

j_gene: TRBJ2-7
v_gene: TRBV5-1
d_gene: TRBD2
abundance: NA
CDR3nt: TGCGCCAGTATGAAAGCGGGGCCCTCCTACGAGCAGTACTTC
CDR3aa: CASMKAGPSYEQYF

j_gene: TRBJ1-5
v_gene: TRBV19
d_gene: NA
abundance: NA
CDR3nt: TGTGCCATTCCGGGGCCCCAGCATTTT
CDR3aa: CAIPGPQHF

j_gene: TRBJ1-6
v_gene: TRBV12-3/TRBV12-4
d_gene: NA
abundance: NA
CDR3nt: TGTGCCAGCAAACCTATCGCCGATTCACCCCTCCACTTT
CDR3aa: CASKPIADSPLHF

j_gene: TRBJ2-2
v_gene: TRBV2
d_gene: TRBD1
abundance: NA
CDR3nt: TGTGCCAGCAGCCGATGGACAGGGGGCTCCGGGGAGCTGTTTTTT
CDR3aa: CASSRWTGGSGELFF

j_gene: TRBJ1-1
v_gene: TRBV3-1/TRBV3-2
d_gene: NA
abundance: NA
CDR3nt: TGTGCCAGCAGCCAAGGGCTTTCTGAAGCTTTCTTT
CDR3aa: CASSQGLSEAFF

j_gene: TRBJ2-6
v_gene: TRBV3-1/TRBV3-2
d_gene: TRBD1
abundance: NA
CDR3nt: TGTGCCAGCAGCTCGGGACAGGGGATGCCCGGGGCCAACGTCCTGACTTTC
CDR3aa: CASSSGQGMPGANVLTF

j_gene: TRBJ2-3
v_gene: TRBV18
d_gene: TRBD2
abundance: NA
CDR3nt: TGTGCCAGCTCTCTCCGGACTAGCGGTAACACAGATACGCAGTATTTT
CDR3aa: CASSLRTSGNTDTQYF

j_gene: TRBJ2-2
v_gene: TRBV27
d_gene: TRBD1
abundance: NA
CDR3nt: TGTGCCAGCAGGGTGGGACAGTCAAGCGGGGAGCTGTTTTTT
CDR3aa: CASRVGQSSGELFF

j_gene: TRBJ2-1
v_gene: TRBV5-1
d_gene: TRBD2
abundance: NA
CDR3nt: TGCGCCAGCAGCTCCACGGGCGGACTAGCGGGAGGTGAGCAGTTCTTC
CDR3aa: CASSSTGGLAGGEQFF

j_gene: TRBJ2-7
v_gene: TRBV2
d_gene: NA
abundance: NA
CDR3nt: TGTGCCAGCTGGGGGGGGCGGCGGGAGCACTCCTACGAGCAGTACTTC
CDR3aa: CASWGGRREHSYEQYF

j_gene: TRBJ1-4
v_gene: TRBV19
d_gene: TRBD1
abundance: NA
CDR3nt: TGTGCCAGTAGTTATGGGACAGGACAACGGGCTAATGAAAAACTGTTTTTT
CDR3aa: CASSYGTGQRANEKLFF

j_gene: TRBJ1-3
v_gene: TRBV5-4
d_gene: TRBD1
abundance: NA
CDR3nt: TGTGCCAGCAGCTTCCGGACAGGAGGATCTGGAAACACCATATATTTT
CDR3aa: CASSFRTGGSGNTIYF

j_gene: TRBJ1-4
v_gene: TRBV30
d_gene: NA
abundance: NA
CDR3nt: TGTGCCTGGAGTCTAGCTGGAATGAATGAAAAACTGTTTTTT
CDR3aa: CAWSLAGMNEKLFF

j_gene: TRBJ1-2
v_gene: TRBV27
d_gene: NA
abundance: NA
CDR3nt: TGTGCCAGCAGCCCGCAGGGCTATGGCTACACCTTC
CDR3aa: CASSPQGYGYTF

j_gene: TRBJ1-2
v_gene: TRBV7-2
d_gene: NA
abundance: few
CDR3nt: TGTGCCAGCAGCCAGACCCCGCACAGCTTTCAGTATGGCTACACCTTC
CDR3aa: CASSQTPHSFQYGYTF

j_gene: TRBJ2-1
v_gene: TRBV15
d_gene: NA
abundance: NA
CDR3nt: TGTGCCACCAGCAGTCAAACAGGGAATGAGCAGTTCTTC
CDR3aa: CATSSQTGNEQFF

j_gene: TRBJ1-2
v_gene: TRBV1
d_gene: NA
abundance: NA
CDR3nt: TGCACCAGCAGCCAATACACCGTGTGTGGCTACACCTTC
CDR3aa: CTSSQYTVCGYTF

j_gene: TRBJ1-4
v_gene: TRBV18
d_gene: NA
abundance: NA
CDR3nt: TGTGCCAGCTCACCGTTCGCGGGTGAATCGCTGTTTTTT
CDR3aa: CASSPFAGESLFF

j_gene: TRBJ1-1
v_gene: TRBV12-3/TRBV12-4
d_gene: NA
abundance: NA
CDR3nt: TGTGCCAGCAGTTTGTCGCCGGGAGAAGCTTTCTTT
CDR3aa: CASSLSPGEAFF

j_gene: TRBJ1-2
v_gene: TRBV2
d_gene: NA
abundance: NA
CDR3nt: TGTGCCAGCAAACTTTTTGTCGGCTACACCTTC
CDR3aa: CASKLFVGYTF

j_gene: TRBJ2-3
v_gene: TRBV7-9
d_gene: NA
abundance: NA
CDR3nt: TGTGCCAGCACCTCCCCCCCGGGACAATACTTCACAGATACGCAGTATTTT
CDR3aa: CASTSPPGQYFTDTQYF

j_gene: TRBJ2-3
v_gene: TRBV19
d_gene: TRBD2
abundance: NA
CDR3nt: TGTGCCAGTAGTATGGGAGGGACAGATACGCAGTATTTT
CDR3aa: CASSMGGTDTQYF

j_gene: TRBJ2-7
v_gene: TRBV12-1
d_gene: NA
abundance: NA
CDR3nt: TGTGCCAGCAGCTTAGTCCAGGGGTCCTACGAGCAGTACTTC
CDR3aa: CASSLVQGSYEQYF

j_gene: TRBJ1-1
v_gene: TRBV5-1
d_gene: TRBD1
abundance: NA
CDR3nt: TGCGCCAGCAGCTTGGGAGTAACAGGGGGCACTGAAGCTTTCTTT
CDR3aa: CASSLGVTGGTEAFF

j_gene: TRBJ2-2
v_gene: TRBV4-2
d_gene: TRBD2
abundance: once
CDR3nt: TGTGCCAGCAGCCAATCGGGGGGAGCGAACACCGGGGAGCTGTTTTTT
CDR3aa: CASSQSGGANTGELFF

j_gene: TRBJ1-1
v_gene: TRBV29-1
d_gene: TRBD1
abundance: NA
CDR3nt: TGCAGCGTTCAGACAGGGGGGAACACTGAAGCTTTCTTT
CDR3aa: CSVQTGGNTEAFF

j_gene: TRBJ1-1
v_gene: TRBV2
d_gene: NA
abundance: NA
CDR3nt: TGTGCCAGCACCCCGGGGGGTTGGATCCTAAAGCCTGAAGCTTTCTTT
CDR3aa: CASTPGGWILKPEAFF

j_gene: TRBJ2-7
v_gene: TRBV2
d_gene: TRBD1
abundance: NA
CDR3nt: TGTGCCAGCAGTCCCCGGGACAGAGCCTACGAGCAGTACTTC
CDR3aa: CASSPRDRAYEQYF

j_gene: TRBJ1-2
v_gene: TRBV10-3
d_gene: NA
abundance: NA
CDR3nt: TGTGCCATCAGTGAAAGAGTTTCTGGGGGGGAGGGCCGCTATGGCTACACCTTC
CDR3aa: CAISERVSGGEGRYGYTF

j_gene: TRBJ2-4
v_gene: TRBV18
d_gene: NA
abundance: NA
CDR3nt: TGTGCCAGCTCACCAGAGTTGTTAGCCAAAAACATTCAGTACTTC
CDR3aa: CASSPELLAKNIQYF